Below, 12 T cell receptor beta chains from the same sample are listed, as sequenced in a study of blood T cell repertoires in COVID-19. Profiled with immunoSEQ multiplex PCR; TCRdb holds only in-frame clones, not every one. Among approximately 440,000 clones listed, about 85% were seen once. Sample: PBMCs or T cells enriched from blood (not recorded which). These receptor sequences come from a young woman who had recovered from COVID-19.

The chain is built from TRBV11-1 and TRBJ2-1, with D unclear. The CDR3 covers 13 residues. Germline CDR1 is SGHAT and CDR2 is FQDESV (reference sequence). The V gene lost 1 base and the J gene lost 8 bases, with 9 bases spanning the gap. The CDR3 DNA follows: TGTGCCAGCAGCTTAGTCTTGAGGCATGAGCAGTTCTTC. This encodes CASSLVLRHEQFF.

V usage is TRBV12-3 or TRBV12-4 and J usage is TRBJ2-5, with D uncertain. The ends were cut back, 6 bases at V and 2 bases at J, with 4 bases in the middle. The CDR3 contains 11 residues. This chain's CDR3 is CASSPQETQYF. In DNA, the CDR3 is TGTGCCAGCAGCCCTCAAGAGACCCAGTACTTC.

V gene TRBV9 combines with J gene TRBJ2-7; possibly TRBD2 for D (6 bases). CDR1 and CDR2 (germline): SGDLS, YYNGEE. This CDR3 is 15 amino acids long. Trimming took 3 bases from V and 2 from J, leaving 15 bases between them. This CDR3 reads CASSAGGDLTYEQYF. CDR3 nucleotide sequence: TGTGCCAGCAGCGCCGGGGGAGACCTCACCTACGAGCAGTACTTC.

The V and J genes are TRBV5-1 and TRBJ1-2; 9 nucleotides agree with TRBD1. V shed 0 bases, J shed 5 bases, and the junction held 5 bases outside the gene matches. The CDR3 has 15 residues. Germline CDR1 and CDR2: SGHRS and YFSETQ. The CDR3 DNA reads TGCGCCAGCAGCTTGGCCATCGGGACAGGGTATGGCTACACCTTC. This sequence encodes CASSLAIGTGYGYTF.

About this clone itself: This CDR3 is also generated by other DNA sequences in the sample. The chain employs TRBV12-3 or TRBV12-4 and TRBJ1-1; the match to TRBD1 covers 7 bases. V was pared by 4 bases and J by 4 bases, with 0 bases of the junction left unmatched. This CDR3 spans 12 amino acids. CDR3 in DNA: TGTGCCAGCAGTTCAGGGGGCACTGAAGCTTTCTTT. This translates into CASSSGGTEAFF.

V usage is TRBV4-1 and J usage is TRBJ1-6; a weak D match, TRBD1 (6 bases). Germline CDR1 and CDR2: MGHRA and YSYEKL. The germline V and J ends were trimmed by 6 bases and 8 bases, with 14 bases remaining between them. The length of the CDR3 is 14 residues. The chain's CDR3 is CASSPGRTDSPLHF. The CDR3 DNA follows: TGCGCCAGCAGTCCTGGACGGACAGATTCACCCCTCCACTTT.

V gene TRBV5-1 combines with J gene TRBJ2-1; a possible D gene is TRBD2 (6 bases). Trimming removed 1 base from V and 1 base from J, with 12 bases in between. The CDR3 is 16 residues long. Germline lookup yields CDR1 SGHRS and CDR2 YFSETQ. The CDR3 sequence: CASSLKESGSYNEQFF. The CDR3, as DNA: TGCGCCAGCAGCTTGAAGGAGAGCGGGTCCTACAATGAGCAGTTCTTC. Together with reference TRBV5-1 and TRBJ2-1, the CDR3 gives the full variable domain: KAGVTQTPRYLIKTRGQQVTLSCSPISGHRSVSWYQQTPGQGLQFLFEYFSETQRNKGNFPGRFSGRQFSNSRSEMNVSTLELGDSALYLCASSLKESGSYNEQFFGPGTRLTVL.

The chain is built from TRBV19 and TRBJ1-3; D uncertain. This CDR3 has 14 amino acids. V was trimmed by 1 base and J by 3 bases, leaving 7 bases between them. Germline assignment: CDR1 LNHDA and CDR2 SQIVND (reference sequence). In nucleotides, the CDR3 is TGTGCCAGTAGTATAGTCGACATTGGAAACACCATATATTTT. It specifies CASSIVDIGNTIYF. Together with reference TRBV19 and TRBJ1-3, the CDR3 gives the full variable domain: DGGITQSPKYLFRKEGQNVTLSCEQNLNHDAMYWYRQDPGQGLRLIYYSQIVNDFQKGDIAEGYSVSREKKESFPLTVTSAQKNPTAFYLCASSIVDIGNTIYFGEGSWLTVV.

The chain is built from TRBV20-1 and TRBJ1-1; D is uncertain. The CDR3 totals 11 residues. Per the germline V gene, CDR1 is DFQATT and CDR2 is SNEGSKA (reference sequence). V was shortened by 3 bases and J by 0 bases, with 2 bases between the two germline ends. The CDR3 here is CSASMNTEAFF. CDR3 in DNA: TGCAGTGCTAGCATGAACACTGAAGCTTTCTTT.

J is TRBJ1-5 and V is TRBV3-1 (or the pseudogene TRBV3-2); tentatively, D is TRBD1 (6 bases). Germline V gene lookup returns CDR1 LGHDT and CDR2 YNNKEL (reference sequence). The CDR3 has 13 amino acids. Trimming shortened V by 4 bases and J by 10 bases, and 14 bases separated the two germline ends. CDR3 loop: CASSRTQGTPQHF. The CDR3 nucleotides read TGTGCCAGCAGCCGAACCCAGGGGACCCCCCAGCATTTT.

The V call is TRBV7-2, the J call TRBJ2-5; the match to TRBD2 covers 10 bases. This CDR3 is 16 amino acids long. Germline-derived CDR1 and CDR2 are SGHTA and FQGNSA. Trimming removed 2 bases from V and 2 bases from J; junction bases left unmatched: 5. In nucleotides, the CDR3 is TGTGCCAGCAGCTTACAGGTGACTAGCGGGCAAGAGACCCAGTACTTC. Protein sequence: CASSLQVTSGQETQYF.

The chain is built from TRBV28 and TRBJ2-5, with D tentatively TRBD2 (5 bases). This CDR3 has 13 residues. V lost 1 base and J 5 bases, leaving 8 bases between the germline ends. Germline V lookup: CDR1 MDHEN, CDR2 SYDVKM. The CDR3, as DNA: TGTGCCAGCAGTTTATTAGCGTCGGAGACCCAGTACTTC. Translating it yields CASSLLASETQYF.